These T cell receptor beta chains were read from a single sample in a study of early T cells in non-severe SARS-CoV-2 infection. One entry per CDR3 protein results from TCRdb running MiXCR on the 5' RACE reads. Here the sample spans 86,000 or so distinct CDR3 sequences, about 14% being singletons. Sequenced input: whole blood. Every receptor here comes from an adult who was a healthcare worker with PCR-confirmed SARS-CoV-2 infection or an uninfected control (not recorded which). CDR3s include the opening cysteine and the closing phenylalanine or tryptophan. A D gene is named only where the DNA matches it firmly. Only some rows state a clone size, as once, few, many or a class for expanded clones.

J,size,D,V,DNA,CDR3
TRBJ2-1,many,-,TRBV7-6,TGTGCCAGCAGCTCACCAGGACAGGGCGGGGGCAATGAGCAGTTCTTC,CASSSPGQGGGNEQFF
TRBJ2-7,few,TRBD1,TRBV10-2,TGCGCCAGCATCACAGACAGGGGGCACGAGCAGTACTTC,CASITDRGHEQYF
TRBJ2-2,many,-,TRBV11-2,TGTGCCAGCAGCTTAAGCATCGGGGAGCTGTTTTTT,CASSLSIGELFF
TRBJ1-2,many,-,TRBV20-1,TGCAGTGCTAGAGACGGCGGAAACTATGGCTACACCTTC,CSARDGGNYGYTF
TRBJ1-4,-,-,TRBV7-8,TGTGCCAGCTCACAGGGAAATGAAAAACTGTTTTTT,CASSQGNEKLFF
TRBJ2-3,few,-,TRBV11-3,TGTGCCAGCAGCCCGAGCCCCGGCGAGGGAGATACGCAGTATTTT,CASSPSPGEGDTQYF
TRBJ2-1,many,TRBD2,TRBV19,TGTGCCAGTAGTATAGGACTAGCGGGAGAGGGTGAGCAGTTCTTC,CASSIGLAGEGEQFF
TRBJ1-1,few,-,TRBV5-1,TGCGCCAGCAAGTTGGACGTGAACACTGAAGCTTTCTTT,CASKLDVNTEAFF
TRBJ2-7,many,TRBD1,TRBV6-1,TGTGCCAGCAGACACAGGGGGACCCTCTACGAGCAGTACTTC,CASRHRGTLYEQYF
TRBJ1-4,many,TRBD1,TRBV5-1,TGCGCCAGCAGCTATCACAGGGGACCAAGCAATGAAAAACTGTTTTTT,CASSYHRGPSNEKLFF
TRBJ2-7,few,-,TRBV27,TGTGCCAGCGCGCAAGGATTCTCCTACGAGCAGTACTTC,CASAQGFSYEQYF
TRBJ2-4,many,-,TRBV12-3/TRBV12-4,TGTGCCAGCAGTTTTGGGGGCGCCAAAAACATTCAGTACTTC,CASSFGGAKNIQYF
TRBJ2-1,-,TRBD2,TRBV12-3/TRBV12-4,TGTGCCAGCAGTTTAAGATCCCTAGCGGACTACAATGAGCAGTTCTTC,CASSLRSLADYNEQFF
TRBJ2-5,-,TRBD2,TRBV20-1,TGCAGTGCTAGAGATCCCCTACTAGGTGTAGCGGGAGGGGTTGAGACCCAGTACTTC,CSARDPLLGVAGGVETQYF
TRBJ2-5,many,-,TRBV21-1,TGTGCCAGCAGCAAAGGGGGACTAGCGGAGAATCAAGAGACCCAGTACTTC,CASSKGGLAENQETQYF
TRBJ2-7,many,-,TRBV6-1,TGTGCCAGCAAGAAACAGGGTGGGGGCTCCTACGAGCAGTACTTC,CASKKQGGGSYEQYF
TRBJ1-1,few,-,TRBV29-1,TGCAGCGTTGCGGGCAGCACTGAAGCTTTCTTT,CSVAGSTEAFF
TRBJ1-3,few,-,TRBV12-3/TRBV12-4,TGTGCCAGCACCTTGACTGGCAGCTCTGGAAACACCATATATTTT,CASTLTGSSGNTIYF
TRBJ2-3,few,-,TRBV5-1,TGCGCCAGCCGGTCGGGACATCCCACAGATACGCAGTATTTT,CASRSGHPTDTQYF
TRBJ2-3,many,TRBD2,TRBV5-1,TGCGCCAGCAGCTTAGCGGGAGAGGGCACAGATACGCAGTATTTT,CASSLAGEGTDTQYF
TRBJ2-7,few,-,TRBV14,TGTGCCAGCAGCCAAGCTTCCTTCTACGAGCAGTACTTC,CASSQASFYEQYF
TRBJ1-5,-,-,TRBV19,TGTGCCAGTAGTATTAGGCAGGGGAGTAATCAGCCCCAGCATTTT,CASSIRQGSNQPQHF
TRBJ1-6,many,-,TRBV12-3/TRBV12-4,TGTGCCAGCAGTTTAGAGGGGGTCAGTTCACCCCTCCACTTT,CASSLEGVSSPLHF
TRBJ1-5,-,-,TRBV12-3/TRBV12-4,TGTGCCAGCAGTAAGACAGAATCTAGCAATCAGCCCCAGCATTTT,CASSKTESSNQPQHF
TRBJ1-2,-,-,TRBV9,TGTGCCAGCAGCATGGGACGTTCTAACTATGGCTACACCTTC,CASSMGRSNYGYTF
TRBJ1-2,few,-,TRBV20-1,TGCAGTGCTAGAGACTCCGGGACCGCAACGTCTGGCTACACCTTC,CSARDSGTATSGYTF
TRBJ2-2,-,TRBD2,TRBV5-6,TGTGCCAGCAGCTTGGCCCCAGGGAGCGGGAAGAACACCGGGGAGCTGTTTTTT,CASSLAPGSGKNTGELFF
TRBJ2-2,few,TRBD1,TRBV5-5,TGTGCCAGCAGCCTGGGACAGGGGTGGAACACCGGGGAGCTGTTTTTT,CASSLGQGWNTGELFF
TRBJ1-4,few,-,TRBV10-3,TGTGCCATCAGTCCGGGGGCGGAAAAACTGTTTTTT,CAISPGAEKLFF
TRBJ2-7,many,TRBD1,TRBV20-1,TGCAGTGCTAGTCGGGACAGGGGCCCCTACGGGGAGCAGTACTTC,CSASRDRGPYGEQYF
TRBJ1-1,-,-,TRBV7-9,TGTGCCAGCAGCCCTACAGGGCCGAACACTGAAGCTTTCTTT,CASSPTGPNTEAFF
TRBJ1-6,-,-,TRBV4-1,TGCGCCAGCAGCCAAGGACCGGGACACACAAATTCACCCCTCCACTTT,CASSQGPGHTNSPLHF
TRBJ1-5,many,-,TRBV6-6,TGTGCCAGCAGTCCCCGGGACGGTGGGTTAAGCGGCAATCAGCCCCAGCATTTT,CASSPRDGGLSGNQPQHF
TRBJ2-5,few,-,TRBV7-9,TGTGCCAGCAGCTTGGGCAAAGAGACCCAGTACTTC,CASSLGKETQYF
TRBJ2-3,many,-,TRBV29-1,TGCAGCGTTCTGGGACAACTAGGGACAGATACGCAGTATTTT,CSVLGQLGTDTQYF
TRBJ2-1,few,TRBD2,TRBV9,TGTGCCAGCAGCGCCCTAGCGGGGCCATACAATGAGCAGTTCTTC,CASSALAGPYNEQFF
TRBJ2-3,-,TRBD2,TRBV7-3,TGTGCCAGCAGCCGGACTAGCGGGCCAGATACGCAGTATTTT,CASSRTSGPDTQYF
TRBJ1-1,-,-,TRBV7-2,TGTGCCAGCAGCCCAAACAACCATTTTGCACATGAAGCTTTCTTT,CASSPNNHFAHEAFF
TRBJ2-5,few,-,TRBV29-1,TGCAGCGTTGACGGCGGGCAAGAGACCCAGTACTTC,CSVDGGQETQYF
TRBJ2-3,-,-,TRBV6-2/TRBV6-3,TGTGCCAGCAGCTCCCGAGTCACAGATACGCAGTATTTT,CASSSRVTDTQYF
TRBJ1-5,many,-,TRBV7-2,TGTGCCAGCAGCTTAGGTCTCCAGGGCGGGGGAAGCAATCAGCCCCAGCATTTT,CASSLGLQGGGSNQPQHF
TRBJ2-3,many,TRBD2,TRBV7-3,TGTGCCACCTCTATCGGCGGGGGGATCTCAGATACGCAGTATTTT,CATSIGGGISDTQYF
TRBJ2-7,few,-,TRBV5-5,TGTGCCAGCAGCTTACGACAGTCCTACGAGCAGTACTTC,CASSLRQSYEQYF
TRBJ2-5,-,TRBD2,TRBV2,TGTGCCGGCACCGGGACTAGCGGTGAGACCCAGTACTTC,CAGTGTSGETQYF
TRBJ1-5,many,TRBD1,TRBV18,TGTGCCAGCTCACCAAACAGGGGTGAGCCCCAGCATTTT,CASSPNRGEPQHF
TRBJ1-6,-,-,TRBV27,TGTGCCAGCAGTTTCACCGCAGTTTCACCCCTCCACTTT,CASSFTAVSPLHF
TRBJ2-1,-,-,TRBV7-2,TGTGCCAGCAGCTTATCCAGTAGCTCCTACAATGAGCAGTTCTTC,CASSLSSSSYNEQFF
TRBJ2-1,many,TRBD2,TRBV5-1,TGCGCCAGCAGCTTGGGAAGCGGGAGCTCCTACAATGAGCAGTTCTTC,CASSLGSGSSYNEQFF
TRBJ2-7,few,-,TRBV7-9,TGTGCCAGCAGCCCTCACGGGGGCGCGGGCGAGCAGTACTTC,CASSPHGGAGEQYF
TRBJ1-3,-,-,TRBV5-1,TGCGCCAGCAGCTTCGAGGGAAACACCATATATTTT,CASSFEGNTIYF
TRBJ2-1,-,-,TRBV20-1,TGCAGTGCTAGAGATGAGGGCCCTGAGCAGTTCTTC,CSARDEGPEQFF
TRBJ2-3,-,TRBD1,TRBV6-4,TGTGCCAGCTCGGGACAGGGGACAGATACGCAGTATTTT,CASSGQGTDTQYF
TRBJ1-2,-,-,TRBV9,TGTGCCAGCAGCGGGGGGACGACCGGGAGGTATGGCTACACCTTC,CASSGGTTGRYGYTF
TRBJ2-7,-,TRBD1,TRBV3-1,TGTGCCAGCAGCCAATCAGGGGGCCACGAGCAGTACTTC,CASSQSGGHEQYF
TRBJ2-5,many,-,TRBV18,TGTGCCAGCTCACCGGGGTTTTCAGAGACCCAGTACTTC,CASSPGFSETQYF
TRBJ2-1,-,-,TRBV7-2,TGTGCCAGCAGGCAGGGAGTCGATGAGCAGTTCTTC,CASRQGVDEQFF